This TCR beta chain originates from a study of blood T cell repertoires in COVID-19. Study-wide context: Specimens from acute and convalescent COVID-19 originated in the United States, Italy and Spain.

The germline CDR1 and CDR2 sequences are SGHVS and FNYEAQ. The CDR3 totals 14 residues. With 5 bases removed from V and 0 bases from J, the gap between germline ends came to 10 bases. Adults between roughly 18 and 95 years of age took part from under 30 US areas. The count of this clone is one. Assay: immunoSEQ multiplex PCR; the TCRdb copy retains only in-frame clones and omits some. The repertoire includes under 300,000 clones, roughly nine tenths of them detected once, and 1.7% sits in the top ten. The sequenced material came from PBMCs or T cells enriched from blood (not recorded which). The chain employs TRBV7-6 and TRBJ1-1, with a possible D match to TRBD1 (5 bases). The clonotype was recovered from a woman in her thirties or forties who had recovered from COVID-19. CDR3 protein: CASSRGLLNTEAFF. The CDR3, as DNA: TGTGCCAGCAGCCGGGGACTACTGAACACTGAAGCTTTCTTT.